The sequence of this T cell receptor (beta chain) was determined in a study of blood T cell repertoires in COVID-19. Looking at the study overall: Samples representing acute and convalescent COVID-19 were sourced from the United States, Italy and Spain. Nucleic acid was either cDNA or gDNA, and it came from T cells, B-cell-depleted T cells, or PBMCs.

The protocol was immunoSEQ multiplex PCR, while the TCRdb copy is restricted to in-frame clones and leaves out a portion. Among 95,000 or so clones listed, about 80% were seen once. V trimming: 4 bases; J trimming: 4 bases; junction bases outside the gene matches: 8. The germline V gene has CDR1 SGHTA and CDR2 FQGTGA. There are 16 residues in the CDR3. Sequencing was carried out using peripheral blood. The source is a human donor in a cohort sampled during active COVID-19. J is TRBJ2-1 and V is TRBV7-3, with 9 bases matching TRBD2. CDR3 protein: CASSSRAGGRYNEQFF. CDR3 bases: TGTGCCAGCAGCTCCCGAGCGGGGGGTCGGTACAATGAGCAGTTCTTC.